Shown below are 3 T cell receptor beta chains from a single sample sequenced in a study of cytomegalovirus exposure and HLA in healthy donors. Use of 60 Vbeta and 13 Jbeta primers characterized the PCR. TCRdb's copy holds only in-frame clones and misses some; the assay was immunoSEQ multiplex PCR. The data show over 150,000 clones, 73% seen once. Sequences were obtained from PBMCs. The receptors originated from a young woman in good health and CMV-seropositive.

The chain recombines TRBV11-2 with TRBJ2-1; 7 bases are a match to TRBD1. The length of the CDR3 is 15 residues. Per germline, CDR1 SGHAT and CDR2 FQNNGV. Trimming took 7 bases from V and 3 from J; bases not matched to a gene: 9. CDR3 amino acids: CASTLGAGGYNEQFF. The CDR3 DNA reads TGTGCCAGCACCTTGGGGGCAGGGGGCTACAATGAGCAGTTCTTC.

The genes are TRBV21-1 and TRBJ2-5; TRBD2, the table's D call, was not compared with the DNA. TRBV21-1 is tagged as a pseudogene. This CDR3 has 11 amino acids. DNA of the CDR3: TGTGCCAGCGGGACTCAAGAGACCCAGTACTTC. It specifies CASGTQETQYF.

This rearrangement joins TRBV6-1 to TRBJ2-5, with D possibly being TRBD1 (6 bases). Per germline, CDR1 MNHNS and CDR2 SASEGT. The CDR3 covers 14 residues. Trimming cost V 1 base and J 5 bases, with 11 bases left between them. The chain's CDR3 is CASSEGVRGETQYF. The DNA for the CDR3 is TGTGCCAGCAGTGAAGGGGTCAGGGGTGAGACCCAGTACTTC.